This paragraph reports one T cell receptor (beta chain). The protocol was immunoSEQ multiplex PCR, while the TCRdb copy is restricted to in-frame clones and leaves out a portion. This table has 75,000 or so clones, approximately 80% appearing once. This specimen comes from a study of neoadjuvant anti-PD-1 for oral cavity cancer. Study-wide background: Before surgery, most patients got three to four biweekly 3 mg/kg nivolumab doses.

The material sequenced was PBMCs, taken before nivolumab (anti-PD-1) treatment. The TCR originated in a person aged 40 to 85 with oral cavity squamous cell carcinoma.

CDR3 amino acids: CASSFDGRYGYTF. As DNA, the CDR3 is TGTGCCAGCAGTTTCGACGGGCGCTATGGCTACACCTTC. V and J are TRBV27 and TRBJ1-2, with D unclear. Germline loops: CDR1 MNHEY, CDR2 SMNVEV (reference sequence). Trimming stripped 3 bases from V and 4 bases from J, with 9 bases between. The CDR3 runs to 13 residues.